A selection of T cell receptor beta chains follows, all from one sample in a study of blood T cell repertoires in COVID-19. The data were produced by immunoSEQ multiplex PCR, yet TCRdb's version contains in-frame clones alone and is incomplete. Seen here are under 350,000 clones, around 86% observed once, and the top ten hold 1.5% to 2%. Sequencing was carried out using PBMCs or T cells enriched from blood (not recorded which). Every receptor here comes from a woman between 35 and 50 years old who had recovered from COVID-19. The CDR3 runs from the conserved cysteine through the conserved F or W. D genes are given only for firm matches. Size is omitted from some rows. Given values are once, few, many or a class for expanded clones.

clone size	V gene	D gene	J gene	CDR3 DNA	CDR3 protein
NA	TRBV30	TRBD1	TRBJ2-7	TGTGCCTGGAGTGTACTAGGGGGCGGGTGGTACGAGCAGTACTTC	CAWSVLGGGWYEQYF
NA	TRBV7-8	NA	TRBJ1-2	TGTGCCAGCAGCCCTCTCAGGGGCCATGGCTACACCTTC	CASSPLRGHGYTF
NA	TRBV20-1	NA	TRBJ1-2	TGCAGTGCTACTGACTACAGGGTTGGCTATGGCTACACCTTC	CSATDYRVGYGYTF
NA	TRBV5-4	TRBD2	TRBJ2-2	TGTGCCAGCAGCGGGGCTGGGCGGGGGAGATTCACCGGGGAGCTGTTTTTT	CASSGAGRGRFTGELFF
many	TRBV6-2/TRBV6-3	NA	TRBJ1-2	TGTGCCAGCAGTTACACGGACGCCGGGACTTACTATGGCTACACCTTC	CASSYTDAGTYYGYTF
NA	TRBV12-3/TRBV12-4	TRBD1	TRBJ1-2	TGTGCCAGCAACATACAGGGGTCGGGTGGCTACACCTTC	CASNIQGSGGYTF
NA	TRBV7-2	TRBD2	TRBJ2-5	TGTGCCAGCAGCGTAGATAGCGGGGCCGAGACCCAGTACTTC	CASSVDSGAETQYF
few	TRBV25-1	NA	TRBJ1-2	TGTGCCAGCAGTGGAAACAGTGGCTACACCTTC	CASSGNSGYTF
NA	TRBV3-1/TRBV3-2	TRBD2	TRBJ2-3	TGTGCCAGCAGCCAGCGAATACCGGGACTAGCGGGGTCCACAGATACGCAGTATTTT	CASSQRIPGLAGSTDTQYF
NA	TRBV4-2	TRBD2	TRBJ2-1	TGTGCCAGCAGCCTGGGGGGGGGTTTAGATGAGCAGTTCTTC	CASSLGGGLDEQFF
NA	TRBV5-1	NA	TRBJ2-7	TGCGCCAGCAGTTTCGACGGGTTGACCTACGAGCAGTACTTC	CASSFDGLTYEQYF
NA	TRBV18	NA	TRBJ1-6	TGTGCCAGCTCACCGGAGGGGTCAGGTTCACCCCTCCACTTT	CASSPEGSGSPLHF
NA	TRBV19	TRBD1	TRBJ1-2	TGTGCCAGTAGTATCGGGACAGGGACCAGCTTTCGATATGGCTACACCTTC	CASSIGTGTSFRYGYTF
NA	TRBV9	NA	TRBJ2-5	TGTGCCAGCAGTATTGGGGGGACGCGAGAGACCCAGTACTTC	CASSIGGTRETQYF
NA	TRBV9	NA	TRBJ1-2	TGTGCCAGCAGGGCCGTGGGCTCACAGAAGGCGAGCTACACCTTC	CASRAVGSQKASYTF
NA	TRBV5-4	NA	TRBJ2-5	TGTGCCAGCAGCTTTCATCCGGACAGAAGGGAGACCCAGTACTTC	CASSFHPDRRETQYF
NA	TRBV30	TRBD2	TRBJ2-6	TGTGCCTGGAGTCCTACGGGACTAGCGGGGGGGATCTCTGGGGCCAACGTCCTGACTTTC	CAWSPTGLAGGISGANVLTF
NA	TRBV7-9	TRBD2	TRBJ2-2	TGTGCCAGCAGCCCCCCCCGGACTAGCGGGTTTACCGGGGAGCTGTTTTTT	CASSPPRTSGFTGELFF
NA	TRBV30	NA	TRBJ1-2	TGTGCCTGGAGTATGAGGCTCACACCTAGGCATGGCTACACCTTC	CAWSMRLTPRHGYTF
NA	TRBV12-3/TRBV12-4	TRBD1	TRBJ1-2	TGTGCCAGCAGACGACAGGGGACCTATGGCTACACCTTC	CASRRQGTYGYTF
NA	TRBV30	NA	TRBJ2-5	TGTGCCTGGAAGCGCCCGCTCCCAGTAGAGACCCAGTACTTC	CAWKRPLPVETQYF
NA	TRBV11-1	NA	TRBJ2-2	TGTGCCAGCAGTATGGAGACGGGGGAGCTGTTTTTT	CASSMETGELFF
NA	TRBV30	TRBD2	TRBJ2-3	TGTGCCTGGAGTGTCGGTAGCGGGGGGTCAGATACGCAGTATTTT	CAWSVGSGGSDTQYF
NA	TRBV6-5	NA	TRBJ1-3	TGTGCCAGCAGTTACTCTACGAGAGGAAACACCATATATTTT	CASSYSTRGNTIYF